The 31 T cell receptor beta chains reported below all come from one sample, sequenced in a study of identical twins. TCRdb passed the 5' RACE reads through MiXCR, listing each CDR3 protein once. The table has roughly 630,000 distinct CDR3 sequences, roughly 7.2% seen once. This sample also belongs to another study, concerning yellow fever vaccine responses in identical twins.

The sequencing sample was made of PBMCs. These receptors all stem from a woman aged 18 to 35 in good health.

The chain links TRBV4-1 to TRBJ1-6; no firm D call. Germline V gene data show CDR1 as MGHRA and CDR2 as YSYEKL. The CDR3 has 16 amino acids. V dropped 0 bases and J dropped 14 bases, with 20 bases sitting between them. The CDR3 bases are TGCGCCAGCAGCCAAGATTATATACAGCTTCGTAGGACCCTCCACTTT. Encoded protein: CASSQDYIQLRRTLHF.

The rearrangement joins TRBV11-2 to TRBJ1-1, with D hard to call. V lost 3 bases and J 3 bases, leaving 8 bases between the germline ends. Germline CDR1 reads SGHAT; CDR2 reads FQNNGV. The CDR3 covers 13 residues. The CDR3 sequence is CASSLETDTEAFF. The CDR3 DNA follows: TGTGCCAGCAGCTTGGAAACGGACACTGAAGCTTTCTTT.

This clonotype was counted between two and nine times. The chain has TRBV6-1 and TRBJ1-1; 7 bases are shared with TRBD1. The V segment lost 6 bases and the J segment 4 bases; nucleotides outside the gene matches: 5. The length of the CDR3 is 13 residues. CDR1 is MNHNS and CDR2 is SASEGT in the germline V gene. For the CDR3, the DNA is TGTGCCAGCAGAAAACCAGGGGGCACTGAAGCTTTCTTT. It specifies CASRKPGGTEAFF.

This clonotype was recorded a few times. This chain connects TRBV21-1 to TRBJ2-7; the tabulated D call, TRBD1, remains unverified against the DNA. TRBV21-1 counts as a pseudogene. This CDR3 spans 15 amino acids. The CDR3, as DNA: TGTGCCAGCAGTACCCGGGACAGGGGCATGTGGGAGCAGTACGTC. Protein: CASSTRDRGMWEQYV.

The CDR3 bases are TGCAGTGCGGTAAGGCAAAATCAGCCCCAGCATTTT. It specifies CSAVRQNQPQHF. The V and J genes are TRBV20-1 and TRBJ1-5; D remains unclear. The ends were cut back, 6 bases at V and 4 bases at J, with 10 bases in the middle. The V gene's germline CDR1 is DFQATT and CDR2 SNEGSKA (reference sequence). The CDR3 covers 12 residues.

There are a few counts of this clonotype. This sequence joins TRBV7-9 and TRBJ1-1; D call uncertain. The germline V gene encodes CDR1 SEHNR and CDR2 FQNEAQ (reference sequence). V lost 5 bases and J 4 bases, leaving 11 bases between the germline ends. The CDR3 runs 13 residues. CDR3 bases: TGTGCCAGCAGCCGTCCCGAGGGCACTGAAGCTTTCTTT. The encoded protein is CASSRPEGTEAFF.

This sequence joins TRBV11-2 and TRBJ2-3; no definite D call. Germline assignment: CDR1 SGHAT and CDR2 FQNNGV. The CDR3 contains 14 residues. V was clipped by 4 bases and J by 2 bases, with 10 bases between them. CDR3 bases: TGTGCCAGCAGCTCCAGGCCGTTCACAGATACGCAGTATTTT. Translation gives CASSSRPFTDTQYF.

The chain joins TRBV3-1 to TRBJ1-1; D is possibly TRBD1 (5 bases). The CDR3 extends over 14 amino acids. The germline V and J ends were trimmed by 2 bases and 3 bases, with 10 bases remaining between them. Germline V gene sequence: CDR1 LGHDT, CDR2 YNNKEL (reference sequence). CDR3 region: CASSQNRGDTEAFF. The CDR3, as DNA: TGTGCCAGCAGCCAAAATCGGGGGGACACTGAAGCTTTCTTT.

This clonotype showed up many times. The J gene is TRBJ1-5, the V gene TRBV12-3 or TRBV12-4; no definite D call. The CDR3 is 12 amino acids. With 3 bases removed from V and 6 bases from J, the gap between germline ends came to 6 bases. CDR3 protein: CASSFVRQPQHF. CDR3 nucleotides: TGTGCCAGCAGTTTCGTGCGTCAGCCCCAGCATTTT.

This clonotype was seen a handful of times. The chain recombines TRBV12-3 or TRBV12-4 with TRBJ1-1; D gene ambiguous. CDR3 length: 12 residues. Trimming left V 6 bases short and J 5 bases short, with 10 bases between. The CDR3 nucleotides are TGTGCCAGCAGCCCCGGGTGGACTGAAGCTTTCTTT. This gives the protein CASSPGWTEAFF.

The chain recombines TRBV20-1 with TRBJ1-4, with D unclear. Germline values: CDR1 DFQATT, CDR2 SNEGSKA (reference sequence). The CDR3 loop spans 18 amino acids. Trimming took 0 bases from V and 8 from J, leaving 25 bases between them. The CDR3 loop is CSARDFYMLGSHNEKLFF. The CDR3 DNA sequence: TGCAGTGCTAGAGATTTCTACATGTTGGGGTCCCACAACGAAAAACTGTTTTTT.

CDR3 residues: CASSLLEGGYNEQFF. For the CDR3, the DNA is TGCGCCAGCAGCTTGCTGGAAGGAGGCTACAATGAGCAGTTCTTC. V is TRBV5-1 and J is TRBJ2-1; tentative D call: TRBD2 (5 bases). The CDR3 totals 15 residues. The V gene's germline CDR1 is SGHRS and CDR2 YFSETQ. The V end was cut by 1 base, the J end by 3 bases, with 11 bases between.

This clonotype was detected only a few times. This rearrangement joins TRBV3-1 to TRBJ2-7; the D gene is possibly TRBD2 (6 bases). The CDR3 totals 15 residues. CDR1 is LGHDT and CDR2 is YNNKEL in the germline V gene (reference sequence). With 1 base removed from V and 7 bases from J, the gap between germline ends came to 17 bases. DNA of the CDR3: TGTGCCAGCAGCCAAGTACCCGGGCCCGCGGGGGAGCAGTACTTC. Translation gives CASSQVPGPAGEQYF.

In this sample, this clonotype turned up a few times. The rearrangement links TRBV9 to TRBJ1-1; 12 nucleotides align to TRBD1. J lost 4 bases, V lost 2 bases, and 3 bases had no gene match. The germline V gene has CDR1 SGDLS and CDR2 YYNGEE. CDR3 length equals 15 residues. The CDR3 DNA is TGTGCCAGCAGCGTGGGACAGGGGGCTTTCACTGAAGCTTTCTTT. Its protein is CASSVGQGAFTEAFF. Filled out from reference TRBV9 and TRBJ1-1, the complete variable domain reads DSGVTQTPKHLITATGQRVTLRCSPRSGDLSVYWYQQSLDQGLQFLIQYYNGEERAKGNILERFSAQQFPDLHSELNLSSLELGDSALYFCASSVGQGAFTEAFFGQGTRLTVV.

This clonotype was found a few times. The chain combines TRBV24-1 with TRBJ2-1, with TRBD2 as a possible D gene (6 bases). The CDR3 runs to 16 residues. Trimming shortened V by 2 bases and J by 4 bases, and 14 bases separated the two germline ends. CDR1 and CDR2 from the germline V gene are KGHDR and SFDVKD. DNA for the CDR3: TGTGCCACCAGTGATTCCAGTAGCGGCAATTACAATGAGCAGTTCTTC. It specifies CATSDSSSGNYNEQFF.

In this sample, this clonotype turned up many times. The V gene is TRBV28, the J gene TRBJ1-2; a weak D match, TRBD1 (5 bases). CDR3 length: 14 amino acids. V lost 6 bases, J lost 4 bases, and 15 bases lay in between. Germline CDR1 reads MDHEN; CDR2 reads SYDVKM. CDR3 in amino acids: CASSNRRQPYGYTF. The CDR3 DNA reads TGTGCCAGCAGCAACCGCCGACAGCCCTATGGCTACACCTTC.

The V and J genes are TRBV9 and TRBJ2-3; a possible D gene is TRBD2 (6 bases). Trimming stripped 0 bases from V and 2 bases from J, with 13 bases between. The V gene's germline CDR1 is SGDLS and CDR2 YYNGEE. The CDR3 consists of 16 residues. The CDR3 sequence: CASSVVGSGVTDTQYF. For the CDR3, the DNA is TGTGCCAGCAGCGTAGTTGGTTCGGGGGTCACAGATACGCAGTATTTT.

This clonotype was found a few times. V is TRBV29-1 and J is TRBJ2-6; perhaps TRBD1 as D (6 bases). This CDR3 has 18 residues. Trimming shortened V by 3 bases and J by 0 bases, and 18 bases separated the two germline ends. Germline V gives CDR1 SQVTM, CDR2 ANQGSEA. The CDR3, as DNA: TGCAGCGTTGATGGGGGACAAGGAAAATACTCTGGGGCCAACGTCCTGACTTTC. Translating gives CSVDGGQGKYSGANVLTF.

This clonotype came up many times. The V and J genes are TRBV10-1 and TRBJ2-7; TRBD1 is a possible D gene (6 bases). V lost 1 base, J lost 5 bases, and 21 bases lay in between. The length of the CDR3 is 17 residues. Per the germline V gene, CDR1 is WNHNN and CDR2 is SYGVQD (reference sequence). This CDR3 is CASSEYLPTGTRNEQYF. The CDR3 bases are TGCGCCAGCAGTGAGTATCTCCCTACCGGGACAAGAAACGAGCAGTACTTC.

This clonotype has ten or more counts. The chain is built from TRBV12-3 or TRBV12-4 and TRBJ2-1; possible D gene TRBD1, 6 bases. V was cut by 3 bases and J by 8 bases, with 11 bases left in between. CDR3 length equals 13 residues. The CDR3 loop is CASSLGAEDEQFF. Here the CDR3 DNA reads TGTGCCAGCAGTTTGGGGGCAGAGGATGAGCAGTTCTTC.

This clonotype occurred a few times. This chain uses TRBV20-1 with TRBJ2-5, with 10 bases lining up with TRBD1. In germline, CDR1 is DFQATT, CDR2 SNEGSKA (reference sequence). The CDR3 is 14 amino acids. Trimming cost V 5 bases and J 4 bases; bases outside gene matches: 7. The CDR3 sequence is CSARGQGVRETQYF. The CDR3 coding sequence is TGCAGTGCTCGTGGACAGGGGGTACGAGAGACCCAGTACTTC.

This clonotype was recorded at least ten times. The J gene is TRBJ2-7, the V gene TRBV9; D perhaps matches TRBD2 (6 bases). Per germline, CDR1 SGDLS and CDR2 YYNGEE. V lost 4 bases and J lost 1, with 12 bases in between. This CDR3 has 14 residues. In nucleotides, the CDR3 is TGTGCCAGCAGCTCTAAGGAGGGGTCCTACGAGCAGTACTTC. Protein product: CASSSKEGSYEQYF.

The CDR3 spells CASSPVTGIYEQYF. CDR3 nucleotides: TGTGCCAGCAGTCCGGTTACAGGGATCTACGAGCAGTACTTC. The rearrangement uses TRBV6-1 and TRBJ2-7, with a tentative D call TRBD1 (6 bases). This CDR3 has 14 residues. The germline V and J ends were trimmed by 5 bases and 3 bases, with 14 bases remaining between them. CDR1 is MNHNS and CDR2 is SASEGT in the germline V gene.

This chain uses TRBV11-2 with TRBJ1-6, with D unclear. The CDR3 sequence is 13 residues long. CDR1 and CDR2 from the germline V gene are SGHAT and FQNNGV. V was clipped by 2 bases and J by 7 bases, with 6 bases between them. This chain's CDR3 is CASSLSVNSPLHF. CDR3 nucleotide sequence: TGTGCCAGCAGCTTAAGTGTGAATTCACCCCTCCACTTT.

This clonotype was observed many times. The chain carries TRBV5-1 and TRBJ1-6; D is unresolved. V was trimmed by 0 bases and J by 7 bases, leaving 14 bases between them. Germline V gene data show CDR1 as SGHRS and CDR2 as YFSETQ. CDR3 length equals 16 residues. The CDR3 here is CASSLERSENNSPLHF. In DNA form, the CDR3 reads TGCGCCAGCAGCTTGGAGAGGTCTGAGAACAATTCACCCCTCCACTTT.

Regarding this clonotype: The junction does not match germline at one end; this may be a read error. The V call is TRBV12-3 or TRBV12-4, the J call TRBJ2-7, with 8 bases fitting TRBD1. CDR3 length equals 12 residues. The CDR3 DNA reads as TGTGCCAGCAGTTTAGCGGACAGGGAGTTCGATTTC. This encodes CASSLADREFDF.

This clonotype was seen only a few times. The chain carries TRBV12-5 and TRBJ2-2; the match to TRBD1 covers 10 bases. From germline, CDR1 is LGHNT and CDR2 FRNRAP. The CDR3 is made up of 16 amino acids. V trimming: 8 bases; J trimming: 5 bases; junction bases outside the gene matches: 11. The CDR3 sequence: CASSLRGTGVTGELFF. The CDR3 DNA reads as TGTGCTAGTTCCCTCCGGGGGACAGGGGTGACCGGGGAGCTGTTTTTT.

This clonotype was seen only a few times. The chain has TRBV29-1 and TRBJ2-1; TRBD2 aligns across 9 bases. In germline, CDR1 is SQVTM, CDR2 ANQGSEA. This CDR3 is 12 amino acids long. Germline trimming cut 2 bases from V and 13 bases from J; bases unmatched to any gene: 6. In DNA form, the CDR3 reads TGCAGCGTTGAATTCCTAGCGGGAAATCAGTTCTTC. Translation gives CSVEFLAGNQFF.

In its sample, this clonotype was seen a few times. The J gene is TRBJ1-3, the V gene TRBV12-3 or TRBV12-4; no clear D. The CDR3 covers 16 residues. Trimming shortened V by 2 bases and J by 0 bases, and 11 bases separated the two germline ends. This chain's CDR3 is CASSLRSGRSGNTIYF. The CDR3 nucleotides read TGTGCCAGCAGTTTACGTTCAGGCCGCTCTGGAAACACCATATATTTT.

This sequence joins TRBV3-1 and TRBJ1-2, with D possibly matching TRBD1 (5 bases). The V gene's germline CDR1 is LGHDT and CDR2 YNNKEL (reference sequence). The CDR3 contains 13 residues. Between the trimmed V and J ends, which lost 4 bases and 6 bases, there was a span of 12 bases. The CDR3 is CASSPQGGNGYTF. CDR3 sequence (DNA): TGTGCCAGCAGCCCCCAGGGAGGGAATGGCTACACCTTC. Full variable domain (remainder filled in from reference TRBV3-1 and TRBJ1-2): DTAVSQTPKYLVTQMGNDKSIKCEQNLGHDTMYWYKQDSKKFLKIMFSYNNKELIINETVPNRFSPKSPDKAHLNLHINSLELGDSAVYFCASSPQGGNGYTFGSGTRLTVV.

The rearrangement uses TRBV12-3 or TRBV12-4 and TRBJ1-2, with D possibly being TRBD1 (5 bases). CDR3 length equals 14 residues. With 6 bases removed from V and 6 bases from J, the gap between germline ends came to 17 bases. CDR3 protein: CASSRDAGLDGYTF. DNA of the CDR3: TGTGCCAGCAGCCGGGACGCGGGGCTGGATGGCTACACCTTC.